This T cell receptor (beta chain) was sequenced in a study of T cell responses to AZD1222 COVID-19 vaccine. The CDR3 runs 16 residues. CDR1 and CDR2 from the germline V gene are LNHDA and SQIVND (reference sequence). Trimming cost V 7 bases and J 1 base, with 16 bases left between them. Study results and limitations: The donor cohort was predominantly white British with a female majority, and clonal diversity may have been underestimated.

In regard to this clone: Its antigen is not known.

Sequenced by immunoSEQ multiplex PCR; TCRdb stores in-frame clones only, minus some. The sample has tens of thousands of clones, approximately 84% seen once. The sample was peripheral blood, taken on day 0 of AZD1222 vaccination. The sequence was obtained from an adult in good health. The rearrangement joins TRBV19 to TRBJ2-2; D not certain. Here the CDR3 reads CASIRDPTLNTGELFF. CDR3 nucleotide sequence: TGTGCCAGTATCCGCGACCCGACTTTGAACACCGGGGAGCTGTTTTTT.